The sequence of this T cell receptor beta chain was determined in a study of blood T cells in healthy people across ages. A second PCR of 7 to 11 cycles used a sample-barcoded 5' primer and a J-beta primer mix. The yield of each sample was at least 3 million CDR3-containing paired-end reads. TCRdb re-derived calls from the 5' RACE reads in MiXCR, one entry per CDR3 protein. The data hold some 920,000 distinct CDR3 sequences, with 51% observed a single time. The CDR3 loop spans 14 amino acids. Germline CDR1 SEHNR, CDR2 FQNEAQ (reference sequence). After removal of 5 bases from V and 2 bases from J, the junction contained 5 bases not matched to a gene. Findings and limits, study-wide: Strong correlation was found linking TCR beta diversity to naive T cell percentage.

This clonotype was seen a few times. The antigen is not known. The TCR originated in a woman aged 60-75 years in good health. The chain uses TRBV7-9 and TRBJ2-5; 7 bases align to TRBD1. What was sequenced was blood. The CDR3 nucleotides are TGTGCCAGCAGCCAAAGGGGACAGCAAGAGACCCAGTACTTC. This gives the protein CASSQRGQQETQYF.